This paragraph reports one T cell receptor beta chain. What this receptor recognizes is not known. One end of the junction varies from germline; a read error may be responsible. The method behind the library was the immunoSEQ multiplex PCR assay. Adaptive Biotechnologies performed TCRbeta CDR3 sequencing at survey depth and reported CDR3 sequences, V/J genes, productive frequency, and template counts. TCR beta CDR3 regions were amplified from genomic DNA rather than RNA. Regarding the original processing steps: Jensen-Shannon divergence was used to quantify pairwise repertoire overlap between tissues, with a value of 1 meaning complete divergence and a value of 0 meaning identical repertoires. Based on pairwise JSD values, tissues were grouped by single-linkage agglomerative hierarchical clustering, and the results were shown as dendrograms. All patient samples were analyzed with GLIPH2 using simulation_depth 1000, kmer_min_depth 3 and cdr3_length_cutoff 8, and only groups containing more than two unique CDR3s were kept. A standardized tissue-overlap score extrapolated Jaccard GLIPH-group overlap across patients to a standard repertoire size of 1000 clones. To look at how diversity was associated with clinical or experimental variables, linear mixed-effect models were used, with tissue treated as a fixed effect and individual treated as a random effect. TCRdb limited this immuneACCESS table to in-frame rearrangements with V and J called. A share of clones is missing; checked studies link under half to unresolved V genes, and the rest is unexplained. V and J calls and clone size are given by that table; D and trimming were obtained from the DNA. In this sample the table shows 10,000 or so clones, roughly two thirds of which occur a single time. The top ten constitute 9% to 9.5% of the sample.

The data stem from a study of tissue T cells after allogeneic stem cell transplantation (dated 2022 in TCRdb). For the wider study: When multiple samples of a tissue were available, H&E sections were reviewed by a pathologist, and samples with histologically apparent lymphocytes were prioritized for sequencing. The human arm was conducted as a prospective observational study, and neither blinding nor randomization was performed. The study profiled TCR beta repertoires across many tissues from research autopsies of patients with and without GVHD, plus mouse models of GVHD.

Broader findings and caveats from the paper: In both patients and mice, T cells from blood and spleen covered only a limited part of the TCR repertoire found in tissues. Sampling depth was acknowledged as a limitation, and the patient cohort was both small and clinically heterogeneous. Within patients, how anatomically similar the tissues were was a key factor in shaping TCR repertoire composition, regardless of disease or transplant status. Which tissue TCRs were alloreactive or antigen-specific was not determined in the study, and some of the clones might have been host cells that persisted. For the non-GVHD comparator patients, no blood samples were available. Not many T cell clones showed up in more than one patient, yet clustering based on motifs uncovered repertoire signatures that were shared across patients in a tissue-specific way.

Interpreted using the paper, the time point label stands for: human tissue collected at research (rapid) autopsy. Three non-HCT comparator patients with other cancers, who had at least five GI tract samples and no known GI disease at death, were retrospectively selected. After a median post-mortem interval of roughly 9 hours, autopsy tissues were collected, including GI sites from esophagus to rectum, liver, skin, and lymphoid organs such as spleen. Autopsy specimens were bisected, with one portion flash-frozen in liquid nitrogen and the rest formalin-fixed; GI outer muscle layers were removed. To extract genomic DNA from frozen tissues, either the Mag-Bind Blood & Tissue DNA HDQ 96 Kit on a Chemagic 360 or the DNeasy Blood & Tissue Kit was used. Extracted DNA was further purified with the Genomic DNA Clean & Concentrator-25 kit because of concern about red blood cell contamination. This specimen was tissue from the ileum, taken at autopsy. This receptor was identified in a woman aged 18 to 55 with breast cancer.

The CDR3: CAWSVGQGLSF. The DNA reads as follows: TGTGCCTGGAGTGTGGGCCAGGGGCTCTCCTTC. The chain links TRBV30 with TRBJ2-7; the D gene is perhaps TRBD1, on 6 matching bases. The germline V gene (reference sequence) sets CDR1 to GTSNPN and CDR2 to SVGIG. The CDR3 starts with the cysteine, ends with the phenylalanine, and has 11 residues. Of all the DNA, just the CDR3 is kept, 33 bases in frame from base 1.